This T cell receptor (beta chain) was profiled in a study of shared clonotypes between healthy human individuals. Study information: The study used three CD4 naive, three CD4 memory, two CD8 naive and one CD8 memory plate per donor.

CDR1 is SQVTM and CDR2 is ANQGSEA in the germline V gene. Trimming pared 0 bases from V and 5 bases from J, leaving 8 bases between. The CDR3 consists of 13 residues. There were only Caucasian adults among the donors, and all lived in Nashville, Tennessee. Data came from immunoSEQ multiplex PCR; TCRdb stores just in-frame clones and leaves some out. The table has about 600,000 clones, around 97% seen once. The sequenced sample consisted of naive CD4+ T cells sorted from blood. The subset is: CD45RA+ positively selected. This TCR was sampled from a woman aged 25 to 39 in good health. This sequence joins TRBV29-1 and TRBJ1-5, with a tentative D call TRBD1 (5 bases). CDR3 residues: CSVEEGGDQPQHF. In nucleotides, the CDR3 is TGCAGCGTTGAAGAGGGGGGGGATCAGCCCCAGCATTTT.